This TCR beta chain was sequenced in a study of Ad26.COV2.S vaccination and SARS-CoV-2 variants. CDR3 length: 15 amino acids. The junction had 4 bases not matched to a gene; V was cut back by 0 bases and J by 6 bases. CDR1 PRHDT and CDR2 FYEKMQ come from the germline V gene (reference sequence). Treatment in this sample: roughly 20 received Ad26.COV2.S at low or high dose, single or two shots; roughly 5 received placebo; per-sample allocation not given. On day 63 after the first injection, vaccine and placebo recipients gave samples. The repertoire was sequenced with immunoSEQ multiplex PCR; TCRdb's copy has only in-frame clones and lacks some. This sample has roughly 350,000 clones, with approximately 90% found just once.

The clonotype originates from a person between 18 and 65 years old who received the Ad26.COV2.S COVID-19 vaccine or a placebo. This chain links TRBV13 with TRBJ1-5, with 8 positions matching TRBD1. This sample comprised peripheral blood, obtained in a trial of Ad26.COV2.S vaccine versus placebo. CDR3 protein: CASSLGQGAGQPQHF. CDR3 DNA: TGTGCCAGCAGCTTAGGGCAGGGGGCGGGTCAGCCCCAGCATTTT.